The sample holds a few counts of the clone carrying this TCR beta chain. Its antigen is undetermined. This entry comes from a study of T cells in Graves' hyperthyroidism and ophthalmopathy. Study results and caveats: A model of 13 V-J features distinguished ophthalmopathy from stable hyperthyroidism.

Uncontrolled infection, other autoimmune disease, pregnancy and lactation each barred patients from inclusion. Diagnoses rested on clinical symptoms, serum thyroxine and TRAb, thyroid ultrasound and orbital computed tomography. TCR beta CDR3 regions were amplified from RNA. Initially, a first-round RT-PCR of the TCR CDR3 employed the HTBI primer set. One entry per CDR3 protein, called by TCRdb with MiXCR from the multiplex PCR reads. The sample yields about 600,000 distinct CDR3 sequences, roughly 15% seen once. The V gene lost 8 bases and the J gene lost 4 bases, with 10 bases spanning the gap. Germline values: CDR1 SNHLY, CDR2 FYNNEI. The CDR3 covers 12 residues.

Sequences were obtained from blood. The receptor's source is a woman aged 45-65 years with Graves' ophthalmopathy. The gene calls are TRBV2 and TRBJ2-3; D tentatively reads TRBD1 or TRBD2 (5 bases each). The CDR3 sequence: CASGDGADTQYF. CDR3 DNA sequence: TGTGCCAGCGGGGACGGGGCAGATACGCAGTATTTT.